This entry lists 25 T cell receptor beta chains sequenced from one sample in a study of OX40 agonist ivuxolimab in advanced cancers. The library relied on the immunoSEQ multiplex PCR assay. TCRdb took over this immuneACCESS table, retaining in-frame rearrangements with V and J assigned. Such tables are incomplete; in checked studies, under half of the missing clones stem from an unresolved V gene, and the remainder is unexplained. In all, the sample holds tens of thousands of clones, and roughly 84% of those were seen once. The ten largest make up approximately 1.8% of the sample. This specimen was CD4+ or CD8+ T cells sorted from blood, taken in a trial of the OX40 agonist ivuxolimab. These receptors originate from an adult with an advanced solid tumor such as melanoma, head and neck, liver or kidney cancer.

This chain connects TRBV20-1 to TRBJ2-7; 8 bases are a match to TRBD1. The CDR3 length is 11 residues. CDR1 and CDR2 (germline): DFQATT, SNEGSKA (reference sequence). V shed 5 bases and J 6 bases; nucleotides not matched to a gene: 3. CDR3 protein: CSAGQGSEQYF. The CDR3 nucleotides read TGCAGTGCTGGACAGGGAAGCGAGCAGTACTTC.

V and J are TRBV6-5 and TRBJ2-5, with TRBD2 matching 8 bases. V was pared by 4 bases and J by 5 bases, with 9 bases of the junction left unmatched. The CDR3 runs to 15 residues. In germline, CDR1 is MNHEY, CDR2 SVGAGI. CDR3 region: CASSFSGGPGETQYF. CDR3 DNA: TGTGCCAGCAGTTTTTCGGGGGGGCCAGGGGAGACCCAGTACTTC.

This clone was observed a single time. DNA of the CDR3: TGTGCCAGCAGTTTAGGGCAGGGGGCCTACGAGCAGTACTTC. Encoded protein: CASSLGQGAYEQYF. This sequence joins TRBV27 and TRBJ2-7, with TRBD1 matching over 7 bases. The V and J ends lost 2 bases and 2 bases, in that order; junction bases with no gene match: 3. This CDR3 region has 14 residues. The germline gives CDR1 MNHEY, CDR2 SMNVEV (reference sequence).

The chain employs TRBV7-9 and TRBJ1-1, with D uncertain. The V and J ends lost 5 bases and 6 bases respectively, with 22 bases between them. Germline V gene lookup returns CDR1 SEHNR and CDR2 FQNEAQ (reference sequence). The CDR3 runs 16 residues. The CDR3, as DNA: TGTGCCAGCAGCCATCCTATTGGCGTCAGATCGTCTGAAGCTTTCTTT. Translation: CASSHPIGVRSSEAFF.

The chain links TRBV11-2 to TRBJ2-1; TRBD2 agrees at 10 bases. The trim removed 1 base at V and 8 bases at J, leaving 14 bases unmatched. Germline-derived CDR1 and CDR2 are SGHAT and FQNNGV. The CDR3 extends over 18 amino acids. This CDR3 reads CASSLAGTGTSVTDEQFF. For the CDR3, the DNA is TGTGCCAGCAGCTTAGCCGGAACCGGGACTAGCGTAACCGATGAGCAGTTCTTC. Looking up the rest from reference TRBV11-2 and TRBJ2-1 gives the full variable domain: EAGVAQSPRYKIIEKRQSVAFWCNPISGHATLYWYQQILGQGPKLLIQFQNNGVVDDSQLPKDRFSAERLKGVDSTLKIQPAKLEDSAVYLCASSLAGTGTSVTDEQFFGPGTRLTVL.

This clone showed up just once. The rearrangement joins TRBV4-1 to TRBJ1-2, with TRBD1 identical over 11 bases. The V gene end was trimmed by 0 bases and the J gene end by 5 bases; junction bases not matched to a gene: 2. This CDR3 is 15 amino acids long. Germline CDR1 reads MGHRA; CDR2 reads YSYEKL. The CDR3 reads CASSQDGQGAYGYTF. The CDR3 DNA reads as TGCGCCAGCAGCCAAGACGGACAGGGGGCTTATGGCTACACCTTC.

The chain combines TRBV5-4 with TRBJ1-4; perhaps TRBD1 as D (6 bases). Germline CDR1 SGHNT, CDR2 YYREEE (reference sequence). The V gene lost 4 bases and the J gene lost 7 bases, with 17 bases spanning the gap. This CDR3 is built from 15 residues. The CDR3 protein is CASSPRGGSGEKLFF. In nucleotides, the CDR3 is TGTGCCAGCAGCCCGAGAGGGGGGAGTGGTGAAAAACTGTTTTTT.

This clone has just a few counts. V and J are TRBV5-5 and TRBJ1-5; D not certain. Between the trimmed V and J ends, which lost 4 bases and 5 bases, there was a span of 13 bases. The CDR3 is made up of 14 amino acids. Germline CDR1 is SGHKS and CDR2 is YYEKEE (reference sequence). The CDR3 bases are TGTGCCAGCAGCCTGGACTCCTTTTATCAGCCCCAGCATTTT. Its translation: CASSLDSFYQPQHF.

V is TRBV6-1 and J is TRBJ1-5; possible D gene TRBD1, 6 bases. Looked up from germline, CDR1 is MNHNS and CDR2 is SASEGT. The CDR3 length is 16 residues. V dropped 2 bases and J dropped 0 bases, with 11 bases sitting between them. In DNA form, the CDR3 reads TGTGCCAGCAGTGAAAGGGGGGCTTATAGCAATCAGCCCCAGCATTTT. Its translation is CASSERGAYSNQPQHF.

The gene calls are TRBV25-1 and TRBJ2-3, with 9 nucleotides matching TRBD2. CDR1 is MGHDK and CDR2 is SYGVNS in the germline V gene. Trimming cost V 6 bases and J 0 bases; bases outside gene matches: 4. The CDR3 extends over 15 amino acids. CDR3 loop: CASRLAGTSTDTQYF. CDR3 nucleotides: TGTGCCAGCAGACTAGCGGGCACGAGCACAGATACGCAGTATTTT. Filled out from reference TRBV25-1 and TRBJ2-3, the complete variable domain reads EADIYQTPRYLVIGTGKKITLECSQTMGHDKMYWYQQDPGMELHLIHYSYGVNSTEKGDLSSESTVSRIRTEHFPLTLESARPSHTSQYLCASRLAGTSTDTQYFGPGTRLTVL.

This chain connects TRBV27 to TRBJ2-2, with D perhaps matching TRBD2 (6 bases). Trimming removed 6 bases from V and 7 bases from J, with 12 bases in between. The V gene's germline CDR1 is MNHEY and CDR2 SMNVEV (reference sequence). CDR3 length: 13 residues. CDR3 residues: CASRLGGHGELFF. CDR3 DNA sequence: TGTGCCAGCAGGTTGGGGGGTCACGGGGAGCTGTTTTTT.

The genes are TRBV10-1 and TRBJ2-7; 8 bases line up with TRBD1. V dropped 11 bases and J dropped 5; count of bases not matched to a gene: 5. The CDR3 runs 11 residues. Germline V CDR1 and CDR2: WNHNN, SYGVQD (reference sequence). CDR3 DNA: TGCGCCGGACAGGGCCTGGACGAGCAGTACTTC. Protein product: CAGQGLDEQYF.

CDR3 in amino acids: CASSPRLASTPSTDTQYF. The CDR3 bases are TGTGCCAGTAGTCCCCGACTAGCGTCAACCCCTAGCACAGATACGCAGTATTTT. The chain links TRBV19 to TRBJ2-3; 8 bases match TRBD2. CDR3 size: 18 residues. The ends lost 5 bases at V and 0 bases at J; junction bases unmatched: 13. Germline V CDR1 and CDR2: LNHDA, SQIVND (reference sequence).

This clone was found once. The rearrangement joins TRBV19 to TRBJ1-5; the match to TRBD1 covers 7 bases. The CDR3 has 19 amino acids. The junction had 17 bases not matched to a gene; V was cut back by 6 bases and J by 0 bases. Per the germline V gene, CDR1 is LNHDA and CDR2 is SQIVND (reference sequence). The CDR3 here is CASRKTLQGTINSNQPQHF. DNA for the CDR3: TGTGCCAGTAGGAAGACCCTACAGGGGACGATCAATAGCAATCAGCCCCAGCATTTT.

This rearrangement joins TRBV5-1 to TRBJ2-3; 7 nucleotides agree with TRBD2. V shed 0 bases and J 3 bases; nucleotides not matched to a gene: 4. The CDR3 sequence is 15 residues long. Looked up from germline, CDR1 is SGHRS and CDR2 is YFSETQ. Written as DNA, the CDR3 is TGCGCCAGCAGCTTGGAGGGGAGGGCGACAGATACGCAGTATTTT. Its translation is CASSLEGRATDTQYF.

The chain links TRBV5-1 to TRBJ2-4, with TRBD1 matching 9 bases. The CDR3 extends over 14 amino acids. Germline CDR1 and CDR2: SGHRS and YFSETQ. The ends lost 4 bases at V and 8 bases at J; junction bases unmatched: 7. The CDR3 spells CASSPGQGPYIQYF. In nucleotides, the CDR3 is TGCGCCAGCAGCCCGGGACAGGGTCCGTACATTCAGTACTTC.

In DNA, the CDR3 is TGTGCCAGCAGCTTATCAGGGCCGAATTCACCCCTCCACTTT. This encodes CASSLSGPNSPLHF. This chain uses TRBV11-3 with TRBJ1-6, with a weak D call TRBD1 (5 bases). Germline loops: CDR1 SGHNT, CDR2 YENEEA. The V end was cut by 2 bases, the J end by 7 bases, with 9 bases between. There are 14 residues in the CDR3.

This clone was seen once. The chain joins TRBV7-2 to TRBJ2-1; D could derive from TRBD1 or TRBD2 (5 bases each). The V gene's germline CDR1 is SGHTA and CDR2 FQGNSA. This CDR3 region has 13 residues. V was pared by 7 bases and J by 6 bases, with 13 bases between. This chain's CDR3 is CASTNSGLNEQFF. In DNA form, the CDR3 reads TGTGCCAGCACCAACTCGGGGCTCAATGAGCAGTTCTTC.

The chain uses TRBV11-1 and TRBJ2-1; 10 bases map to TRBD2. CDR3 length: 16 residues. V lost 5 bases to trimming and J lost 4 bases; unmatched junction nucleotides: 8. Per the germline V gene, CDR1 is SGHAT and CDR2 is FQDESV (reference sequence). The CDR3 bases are TGTGCCAGCAGCCCAAGGACTAGCGGATATTACAATGAGCAGTTCTTC. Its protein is CASSPRTSGYYNEQFF.

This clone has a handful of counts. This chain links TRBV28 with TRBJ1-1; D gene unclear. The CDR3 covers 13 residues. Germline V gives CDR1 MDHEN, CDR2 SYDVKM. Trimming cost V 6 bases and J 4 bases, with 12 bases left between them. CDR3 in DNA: TGTGCCAGCAGGACGACCGAAACCACTGAAGCTTTCTTT. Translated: CASRTTETTEAFF.

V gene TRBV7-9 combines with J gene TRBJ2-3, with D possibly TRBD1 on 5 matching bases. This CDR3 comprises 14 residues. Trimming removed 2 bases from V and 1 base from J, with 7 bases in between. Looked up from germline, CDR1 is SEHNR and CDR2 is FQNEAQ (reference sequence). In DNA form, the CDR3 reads TGTGCCAGCAGCTTAACGACAGGCACAGATACGCAGTATTTT. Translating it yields CASSLTTGTDTQYF.

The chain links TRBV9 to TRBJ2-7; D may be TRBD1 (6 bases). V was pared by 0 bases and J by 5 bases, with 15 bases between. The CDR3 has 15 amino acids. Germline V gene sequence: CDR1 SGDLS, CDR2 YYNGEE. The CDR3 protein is CASSVEQGVFDEQYF. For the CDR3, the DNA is TGTGCCAGCAGCGTAGAACAGGGAGTTTTCGACGAGCAGTACTTC.

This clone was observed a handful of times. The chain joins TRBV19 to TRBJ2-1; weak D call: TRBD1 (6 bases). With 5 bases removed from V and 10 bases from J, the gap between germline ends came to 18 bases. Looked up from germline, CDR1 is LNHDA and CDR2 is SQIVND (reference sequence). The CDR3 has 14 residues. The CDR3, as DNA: TGTGCCAGTAGTCTACAACCCAATACAGGGGAGCAGTTCTTC. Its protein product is CASSLQPNTGEQFF.

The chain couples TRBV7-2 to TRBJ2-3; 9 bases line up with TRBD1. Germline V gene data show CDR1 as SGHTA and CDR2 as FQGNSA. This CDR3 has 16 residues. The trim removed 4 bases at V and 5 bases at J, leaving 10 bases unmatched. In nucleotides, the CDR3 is TGTGCCAGCAGCTATCCGGGACAGGGTCGTCAAGATACGCAGTATTTT. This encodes CASSYPGQGRQDTQYF.

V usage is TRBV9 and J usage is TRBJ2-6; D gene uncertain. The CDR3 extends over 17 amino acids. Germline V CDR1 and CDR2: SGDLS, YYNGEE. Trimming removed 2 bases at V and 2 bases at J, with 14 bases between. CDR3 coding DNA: TGTGCCAGCAGCGTCGGATCCGTATACGCTGGGGCCAACGTCCTGACTTTC. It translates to CASSVGSVYAGANVLTF.